Below, one T cell receptor beta chain is given with its context. The data originate from a study of blood T cell repertoires in COVID-19. Germline V gene sequence: CDR1 SGHTA, CDR2 FQGNSA. There are 15 residues in the CDR3. Trimming left V 2 bases short and J 6 bases short, with 11 bases between. Profiling relied on immunoSEQ multiplex PCR, and the TCRdb table lists in-frame clones only, not all of them. The sample contains 55,000 to 75,000 clones, around 82% of which appear only once. This clonotype was obtained from a man aged 80 or over with active COVID-19. The sequenced sample consisted of peripheral blood. This rearrangement joins TRBV7-2 to TRBJ1-6, with D perhaps TRBD1 (6 bases). For the CDR3, the DNA is TGTGCCAGCAGCTTACAGGGGAACGGTAATTCACCCCTCCACTTT. Amino acids: CASSLQGNGNSPLHF.